The 22 T cell receptor beta chains below come from one sample, sequenced in a study of shared clonotypes between healthy human individuals. Here immunoSEQ multiplex PCR was the method, and the copy in TCRdb shows in-frame clones only, minus some. The data show approximately 2.4 million clones, with approximately 94% seen just once and around 0.13% held by the top ten. The sequenced material came from naive CD4+ T cells sorted from blood. Described subset: CD45RA+ positively selected. These receptors were taken from a man aged 18 to 35 in good health.

The chain uses TRBV10-3 and TRBJ2-7; 10 bases fit TRBD2. The germline gives CDR1 ENHRY, CDR2 SYGVKD. The CDR3 is 15 amino acids. With 7 bases clipped from V and 3 bases from J, the junction kept 9 bases outside the gene matches. CDR3 in amino acids: CAITAVLAGSYEQYF. As DNA, the CDR3 is TGTGCCATCACAGCAGTACTAGCGGGGAGCTACGAGCAGTACTTC.

The J gene is TRBJ2-1, the V gene TRBV5-6; D may be TRBD1 (6 bases). The V end was cut by 1 base, the J end by 6 bases, with 8 bases between. Per germline, CDR1 SGHDT and CDR2 YYEEEE. The CDR3 runs 13 residues. The DNA for the CDR3 is TGTGCCAGCAGCTTGCAGGGGCCCAATGAGCAGTTCTTC. The encoded protein is CASSLQGPNEQFF.

Regarding this clone: In the same sample, other DNA sequences code for this CDR3. The chain employs TRBV6-5 and TRBJ2-7, with 9 bases identical to TRBD1. Germline CDR1 is MNHEY and CDR2 is SVGAGI. The CDR3 extends over 15 amino acids. The V segment lost 4 bases and the J segment 2 bases; nucleotides outside the gene matches: 6. Here the CDR3 DNA reads TGTGCCAGCAGTTCCCCGGGACAGGGTACCTACGAGCAGTACTTC. Protein product: CASSSPGQGTYEQYF.

The chain employs TRBV7-8 and TRBJ2-5; possibly TRBD2 for D (6 bases). V dropped 1 base and J dropped 2 bases, with 14 bases sitting between them. The V gene's germline CDR1 is SGHVS and CDR2 FQNEAQ. CDR3 length: 16 amino acids. This CDR3 is CASSLGGLPRQETQYF. The DNA of the CDR3 is TGTGCCAGCAGCTTAGGGGGACTCCCAAGGCAAGAGACCCAGTACTTC.

This chain connects TRBV10-3 to TRBJ2-7, with 8 bases that match TRBD2. The length of the CDR3 is 12 residues. V shed 7 bases, J shed 3 bases, and the junction held 2 bases outside the gene matches. Germline CDR1 is ENHRY and CDR2 is SYGVKD. CDR3 sequence reads: CAITSGSYEQYF. CDR3 nucleotides: TGTGCCATCACGAGCGGGAGCTACGAGCAGTACTTC.

This clone occurred once. The chain recombines TRBV4-3 with TRBJ2-7, with 11 bases identical to TRBD2. CDR3 length: 16 residues. Germline V gene data show CDR1 as LGHNA and CDR2 as YSLEER. CDR3 loop: CAQRQAGTSGSYEQYF. In DNA form, the CDR3 reads TGCGCACAACGACAGGCCGGGACTAGCGGCTCCTACGAGCAGTACTTC.

Points on this clone: The sample has other DNA sequences that encode this CDR3 too. The rearrangement links TRBV11-2 to TRBJ1-1; no firm D call. CDR1 SGHAT and CDR2 FQNNGV come from the germline V gene. This CDR3 has 13 amino acids. V was trimmed by 5 bases and J by 1 base, leaving 8 bases between them. The CDR3 is CASSLGQNTEAFF. Written as DNA, the CDR3 is TGTGCCAGCAGCCTTGGGCAGAACACTGAAGCTTTCTTT. Combining the CDR3 with reference TRBV11-2 and TRBJ1-1 gives the whole variable domain EAGVAQSPRYKIIEKRQSVAFWCNPISGHATLYWYQQILGQGPKLLIQFQNNGVVDDSQLPKDRFSAERLKGVDSTLKIQPAKLEDSAVYLCASSLGQNTEAFFGQGTRLTVV.

This chain joins TRBV6-6 and TRBJ2-3, with 15 positions matching TRBD2. With 8 bases clipped from V and 4 bases from J, the junction kept 7 bases outside the gene matches. The CDR3 runs 16 residues. Germline-derived CDR1 and CDR2 are MNHNY and SVGAGI (reference sequence). CDR3: CASHGLAGGHADTQYF. As DNA, the CDR3 is TGTGCCAGCCATGGACTAGCGGGAGGGCATGCAGATACGCAGTATTTT.

The chain recombines TRBV18 with TRBJ2-2, with D unresolved. CDR1 KGHSH and CDR2 LQKENI come from the germline V gene. The length of the CDR3 is 14 residues. V dropped 0 bases and J dropped 2 bases, with 4 bases sitting between them. This CDR3 is CASSPPENTGELFF. The CDR3 DNA reads as TGTGCCAGCTCACCACCGGAAAACACCGGGGAGCTGTTTTTT. Complete variable domain (other parts from reference TRBV18 and TRBJ2-2): NAGVMQNPRHLVRRRGQEARLRCSPMKGHSHVYWYRQLPEEGLKFMVYLQKENIIDESGMPKERFSAEFPKEGPSILRIQQVVRGDSAAYFCASSPPENTGELFFGEGSRLTVL.

Regarding this clone: The same CDR3 is also encoded by other DNA sequences in this sample. The J gene is TRBJ2-3, the V gene TRBV5-4; 11 bases align to TRBD2. The CDR3 runs to 16 residues. The V gene end was trimmed by 3 bases and the J gene end by 1 base; junction bases not matched to a gene: 4. Germline CDR1 reads SGHNT; CDR2 reads YYREEE (reference sequence). CDR3: CASSSLAGGRTDTQYF. CDR3 in DNA: TGTGCCAGCAGCTCGTTAGCGGGAGGGCGCACAGATACGCAGTATTTT.

The V and J genes are TRBV5-4 and TRBJ2-3, with 7 bases lining up with TRBD2. The CDR3 length is 14 residues. Germline CDR1 SGHNT, CDR2 YYREEE (reference sequence). V gave up 10 bases and J gave up 5 bases; unmatched junction bases: 13. The CDR3 loop reads CALAWREREDTQYF. DNA of the CDR3: TGTGCCCTAGCTTGGCGGGAGCGTGAAGATACGCAGTATTTT.

Here the CDR3 DNA reads TGTGCCAGCAGTGACGACCTAACCGGGACGAGCTCCTATAATTCACCCCTCCACTTT. It specifies CASSDDLTGTSSYNSPLHF. The rearrangement links TRBV6-1 to TRBJ1-6, with a weak D call TRBD1 (5 bases). Deletions cut 3 bases from V and 0 bases from J, with 18 bases between. The CDR3 has 19 amino acids. Germline loops: CDR1 MNHNS, CDR2 SASEGT.

The chain has TRBV5-6 and TRBJ2-7; weak D call: TRBD1 (6 bases). This CDR3 is built from 15 residues. In germline, CDR1 is SGHDT, CDR2 YYEEEE. Trimming pared 4 bases from V and 5 bases from J, leaving 19 bases between. In nucleotides, the CDR3 is TGTGCCAGCAGCCCAGTCGGTACAGGGCGCAACGAGCAGTACTTC. Its translation is CASSPVGTGRNEQYF.

The chain employs TRBV7-2 and TRBJ2-3; tentatively, D is TRBD2 (6 bases). Trimming took 4 bases from V and 1 from J, leaving 15 bases between them. CDR3 length equals 16 residues. CDR1 and CDR2 (germline): SGHTA, FQGNSA. CDR3 coding DNA: TGTGCCAGCAGCTCGCTTAACCCGGGGGGCACAGATACGCAGTATTTT. Translation: CASSSLNPGGTDTQYF.

The chain is built from TRBV7-9 and TRBJ2-5; no clear D gene. The V end was cut by 8 bases, the J end by 4 bases, with 11 bases between. CDR3 length: 12 amino acids. CDR1 is SEHNR and CDR2 is FQNEAQ in the germline V gene (reference sequence). The CDR3 sequence: CASSALGETQYF. The CDR3 nucleotides are TGTGCCAGCTCGGCCCTGGGAGAGACCCAGTACTTC. The full variable domain, completed using reference TRBV7-9 and TRBJ2-5, is DTGVSQNPRHKITKRGQNVTFRCDPISEHNRLYWYRQTLGQGPEFLTYFQNEAQLEKSRLLSDRFSAERPKGSFSTLEIQRTEQGDSAMYLCASSALGETQYFGPGTRLLVL.

The V and J genes are TRBV30 and TRBJ1-1; the D is unclear. This CDR3 is built from 13 residues. The germline V gene has CDR1 GTSNPN and CDR2 SVGIG (reference sequence). The V end lost 4 bases, the J end lost 1 base, and 10 bases lay between the germline ends. CDR3 nucleotide sequence: TGTGCCTGGACCTTTAACTCGAACACTGAAGCTTTCTTT. It codes for CAWTFNSNTEAFF.

The chain couples TRBV5-1 to TRBJ2-3; 10 bases fit TRBD2. The CDR3 extends over 14 amino acids. V lost 7 bases to trimming and J lost 7 bases; unmatched junction nucleotides: 9. Germline V gives CDR1 SGHRS, CDR2 YFSETQ. Here the CDR3 DNA reads TGCGCCAGCGTTGGGCTAGCGGGAGCGAATACGCAGTATTTT. Its protein product is CASVGLAGANTQYF.

The chain uses TRBV10-1 and TRBJ2-3, with unresolved D. V was cut by 4 bases and J by 0 bases, with 8 bases left in between. CDR1 is WNHNN and CDR2 is SYGVQD in the germline V gene (reference sequence). The CDR3 is 14 residues long. The CDR3 reads CASSAQYSTDTQYF. The CDR3 nucleotides read TGCGCCAGCAGTGCTCAGTACAGCACAGATACGCAGTATTTT.

Concerning this clone itself: The sample contains more than one DNA sequence encoding this CDR3. V gene TRBV6-5 combines with J gene TRBJ2-5; D not resolved. CDR1 is MNHEY and CDR2 is SVGAGI in the germline V gene. Trimming pared 0 bases from V and 4 bases from J, leaving 6 bases between. The CDR3 covers 13 residues. CDR3: CASSYSILETQYF. The CDR3 DNA sequence: TGTGCCAGCAGTTACTCGATCCTAGAGACCCAGTACTTC.

The chain combines TRBV6-1 with TRBJ2-6; tentatively, D is TRBD2 (6 bases). This CDR3 is 14 amino acids long. Germline assignment: CDR1 MNHNS and CDR2 SASEGT. Between the trimmed V and J ends, which lost 6 bases and 2 bases, there was a span of 8 bases. DNA of the CDR3: TGTGCCAGCAGGGGCGGGACTGGGGCCAACGTCCTGACTTTC. Its protein product is CASRGGTGANVLTF.

DNA for the CDR3: TGTGCCAGCAGTGTCAACAGGGACTATGGCTACACCTTC. Protein sequence: CASSVNRDYGYTF. V is TRBV2 and J is TRBJ1-2; maybe TRBD1 (6 bases). This CDR3 spans 13 amino acids. CDR1 and CDR2 from the germline V gene are SNHLY and FYNNEI. V was cut by 4 bases and J by 3 bases, with 9 bases left in between.

For this clone: In the same sample, other DNA sequences code for this CDR3. The chain uses TRBV18 and TRBJ2-7; D is tentatively TRBD1 or TRBD2 (5 bases each). Germline values: CDR1 KGHSH, CDR2 LQKENI. The length of the CDR3 is 14 residues. Trimming left V 6 bases short and J 2 bases short, with 14 bases between. This CDR3 reads CASSQGRSTYEQYF. As DNA, the CDR3 is TGTGCCAGCTCCCAGGGACGGAGTACCTACGAGCAGTACTTC. Full variable domain (missing parts from reference TRBV18 and TRBJ2-7): NAGVMQNPRHLVRRRGQEARLRCSPMKGHSHVYWYRQLPEEGLKFMVYLQKENIIDESGMPKERFSAEFPKEGPSILRIQQVVRGDSAAYFCASSQGRSTYEQYFGPGTRLTVT.